This entry is about one TCR beta chain. The antigen remains undetermined. TCRdb derives one entry per CDR3 protein from the 5' RACE reads, leaving out DNA. Its table records 400,000 to 500,000 distinct CDR3 sequences. The data are from a study of T cells expressing NK-cell markers. Findings of the study overall: Among CD8+ T cells from roughly six donors, dominant NKG2C+ clonotypes accounted for roughly 1.0-8%. In several donors, these clonotypes also led the CD3+CD56-NKG2C+ fraction.

The CDR3 is made up of 14 amino acids. Looked up from germline, CDR1 is DFQATT and CDR2 is SNEGSKA (reference sequence). J is TRBJ2-1 and V is TRBV20-1; TCRdb returns TRBD1, unconfirmable since there is no DNA. Input material: blood T cells: a sorted CD56 or NKG2C T cell subset, CD4+ or CD8+ T cells, or bulk PBMC T cells (not recorded which). The source of this sequence is a woman aged 18 to 75 in good health. The CDR3 protein is CSADSSSAYNEQFF.